The clone carrying this T cell receptor (beta chain) has just one count. Its antigen is not known. An Oncomine TCR Beta short-read assay was used to sequence the DNA from cultured CD4+ T cells. TCRdb re-derived calls from the PCR reads in MiXCR, one entry per CDR3 protein. The sample has 10,000 to 12,000 distinct CDR3 sequences; about four fifths are singletons. This record belongs to a study of vaccination and CD4 T cells after COVID-19. This CDR3 has 13 residues. Described treatment: approximately 9-day PBMC culture with coronavirus spike peptide pools or control peptides (ViraFEST assay). First, ViraFEST expanded antigen-specific T cells with peptide pools, and next it sequenced the TCRs.

This TCR was sampled from a human donor who had recovered from COVID-19. Sequenced sample: CD4+ T cells from blood, cultured in vitro. V usage is TRBV21-1 and J usage is TRBJ2-7; the table's D call, TRBD1, has no DNA check behind it. TRBV21-1 represents a pseudogene. As DNA, the CDR3 is TGTGCCAGCAGCAAGCTCTCAGGGAGCCCCCAGTACTTC. Translating it yields CASSKLSGSPQYF.